This T cell receptor beta chain was captured by sequencing in a study of PD-L1 blockade in urothelial cancer. Study information: Of prior chemotherapy regimens, patients had received between 0 and 3. After treatment start, blood was analyzed at 3 weeks (second dose) and at 6 weeks. A median blood sample held approximately 150,000 T cells and tens of thousands of unique TCRs.

The table came from immunoSEQ multiplex PCR; TCRdb's copy has only in-frame clones and leaves some out. The table shows about 56,000 clones, with 85% to 90% occurring only once. In germline, CDR1 is WNHNN, CDR2 SYGVQD (reference sequence). The CDR3 runs 15 residues. V dropped 0 bases and J dropped 14 bases, with 21 bases sitting between them. Sample time point: pretreatment peripheral blood. Sample contribution per patient ranged from 1 to 8, covering pretreatment and on-treatment. The chain joins TRBV10-1 to TRBJ2-3; TRBD2 might be the D (5 bases). The sequences come from PBMCs, collected around atezolizumab (anti-PD-L1) treatment. The TCR comes from a man in his sixties or seventies with urothelial cancer. DNA of the CDR3: TGCGCCAGCAGTGAGTCGGTGGACTTCTCGCAATACGCGTATTTT. Translation: CASSESVDFSQYAYF.